This T cell receptor (beta chain) was found in a study of beta chain features in type 1 diabetes. The CDR3 consists of 14 residues. CDR1 SGHDT and CDR2 YYEEEE come from the germline V gene. V was pared by 4 bases and J by 4 bases, with 14 bases between. The study reverse transcribed the entire isolated RNA, so it sequenced expressed TCRB transcripts. The data were produced by immunoSEQ multiplex PCR, yet TCRdb's version contains in-frame clones alone and is incomplete. The table lists hundreds of thousands of clones, under 20% of them singletons. The specimen was naive CD4+ T cells from blood. V usage is TRBV5-6 and J usage is TRBJ1-2; the D is unclear. The sequence derives from a woman aged 18-29 years in good health. The CDR3 coding sequence is TGTGCCAGCAGCCTAGGTAGGAGCCTCTATGGCTACACCTTC. It translates to CASSLGRSLYGYTF.